Listed below are T cell receptor beta chains from one sample, sequenced in a study of T cell responses to AZD1222 COVID-19 vaccine. Sequenced by immunoSEQ multiplex PCR; TCRdb stores in-frame clones only, minus some. The table shows about 150,000 clones, with approximately 90% occurring only once. The sample in question was peripheral blood, obtained 28 days after the second AZD1222 dose. These receptors originate from an adult who received the AZD1222 COVID-19 vaccine. CDR3s include the opening cysteine and the closing phenylalanine or tryptophan. The D gene is left open where the match is weak. Clone sizes are given selectively: once, few, many, or a class where the clone is expanded.

CDR3 length: 15
J gene: TRBJ2-7
clone size: -
V gene: TRBV5-4
D gene: TRBD1
CDR3 DNA: TGTGCCAGCAGCCCCCCCTCGGGACAGGCCTACGAGCAGTACTTC
CDR3 protein: CASSPPSGQAYEQYF

CDR3 length: 15
J gene: TRBJ1-6
clone size: -
V gene: TRBV9
D gene: TRBD1
CDR3 DNA: TGTGCCAGCAGCGTAGGATGGGACAGAGCTTCACCCCTCCACTTT
CDR3 protein: CASSVGWDRASPLHF

CDR3 length: 15
J gene: TRBJ1-6
clone size: -
V gene: TRBV6-4
D gene: TRBD1
CDR3 DNA: TGTGCCAGCAGACACCGGGACAGGGATAATTCACCCCTCCACTTT
CDR3 protein: CASRHRDRDNSPLHF

CDR3 length: 15
J gene: TRBJ2-2
clone size: -
V gene: TRBV9
D gene: TRBD2
CDR3 DNA: TGTGCCAGCAGGGGACTAGCGGGAGGTACCGGGGAGCTGTTTTTT
CDR3 protein: CASRGLAGGTGELFF

CDR3 length: 13
J gene: TRBJ2-7
clone size: -
V gene: TRBV5-1
D gene: -
CDR3 DNA: TGCGCCAGCAGCTTGGACAGGGAAGACGAGCAGTACTTC
CDR3 protein: CASSLDREDEQYF

CDR3 length: 17
J gene: TRBJ2-6
clone size: -
V gene: TRBV7-3
D gene: TRBD1
CDR3 DNA: TGTGCCAGCAGCCATCCGGGACAGGGGGCTGGGGCCAACGTCCTGACTTTC
CDR3 protein: CASSHPGQGAGANVLTF

CDR3 length: 16
J gene: TRBJ1-5
clone size: -
V gene: TRBV19
D gene: -
CDR3 DNA: TGTGCCAGTAGTAACGGGACGAGGCATAGCAATCAGCCCCAGCATTTT
CDR3 protein: CASSNGTRHSNQPQHF

CDR3 length: 13
J gene: TRBJ1-2
clone size: -
V gene: TRBV27
D gene: -
CDR3 DNA: TGTGCCAGCAGTTTCGGGGGGCGGTATGGCTACACCTTC
CDR3 protein: CASSFGGRYGYTF

CDR3 length: 13
J gene: TRBJ1-6
clone size: few
V gene: TRBV6-1
D gene: -
CDR3 DNA: TGTGCCAGCAGTGACAGCTGGGCGACGCCCCTCCACTTT
CDR3 protein: CASSDSWATPLHF

CDR3 length: 14
J gene: TRBJ2-1
clone size: -
V gene: TRBV10-3
D gene: -
CDR3 DNA: TGTGCCATCAGTTCCGGGACCAATTACAATGAGCAGTTCTTC
CDR3 protein: CAISSGTNYNEQFF

CDR3 length: 13
J gene: TRBJ1-1
clone size: -
V gene: TRBV7-2
D gene: TRBD1
CDR3 DNA: TGTGCCAGCAGCTTAGCGGGACAGGGTGAAGCTTTCTTT
CDR3 protein: CASSLAGQGEAFF

CDR3 length: 16
J gene: TRBJ2-5
clone size: -
V gene: TRBV5-4
D gene: TRBD2
CDR3 DNA: TGTGCCAGCAGCTTGGCCCCAGCGGGATCGAGTGAGACCCAGTACTTC
CDR3 protein: CASSLAPAGSSETQYF

CDR3 length: 16
J gene: TRBJ2-3
clone size: -
V gene: TRBV7-8
D gene: -
CDR3 DNA: TGTGCCAGCAGCTTGGACGGAGGAGAAGGGTCCGCTACGCAGTATTTT
CDR3 protein: CASSLDGGEGSATQYF

CDR3 length: 15
J gene: TRBJ1-4
clone size: -
V gene: TRBV27
D gene: TRBD1
CDR3 DNA: TGTGCCAGCAGCCCGTGGGACAGCCGAAATGAAAAACTGTTTTTT
CDR3 protein: CASSPWDSRNEKLFF

CDR3 length: 15
J gene: TRBJ2-3
clone size: -
V gene: TRBV6-6
D gene: -
CDR3 DNA: TGTGCCAGCAGTTTGGGGCAGGGGTTCACAGATACGCAGTATTTT
CDR3 protein: CASSLGQGFTDTQYF

CDR3 length: 15
J gene: TRBJ2-7
clone size: -
V gene: TRBV7-8
D gene: -
CDR3 DNA: TGTGCCAGCAGCTTAGAACGGACGGAGTCCTACGAGCAGTACTTC
CDR3 protein: CASSLERTESYEQYF

CDR3 length: 16
J gene: TRBJ1-2
clone size: -
V gene: TRBV4-3
D gene: -
CDR3 DNA: TGCGCCAGCAGCCAAGAAGACGATACCCCTAACTATGGCTACACCTTC
CDR3 protein: CASSQEDDTPNYGYTF

CDR3 length: 15
J gene: TRBJ2-5
clone size: -
V gene: TRBV3-1/TRBV3-2
D gene: -
CDR3 DNA: TGTGCCAGCAGGGAGGGACAGTGGATCCAAGGGACCCAGTACTTC
CDR3 protein: CASREGQWIQGTQYF

CDR3 length: 14
J gene: TRBJ2-2
clone size: -
V gene: TRBV19
D gene: -
CDR3 DNA: TGTGCCAGTAGTCCCCACGTGCTAGCCGGGGAGCTGTTTTTT
CDR3 protein: CASSPHVLAGELFF

CDR3 length: 16
J gene: TRBJ2-6
clone size: once
V gene: TRBV28
D gene: -
CDR3 DNA: TGTGCCAGCACCCATTCGGGCAGGGCTGGGGCCAACGTCCTGACTTTC
CDR3 protein: CASTHSGRAGANVLTF

CDR3 length: 14
J gene: TRBJ2-7
clone size: -
V gene: TRBV10-3
D gene: TRBD2
CDR3 DNA: TGTGCCATCAAAAGTAGCGGGAGGTCCTACGAGCAGTACTTC
CDR3 protein: CAIKSSGRSYEQYF

CDR3 length: 14
J gene: TRBJ1-2
clone size: -
V gene: TRBV28
D gene: -
CDR3 DNA: TGTGCCAGCAGTTTATCCGGGGACAACTATGGCTACACCTTC
CDR3 protein: CASSLSGDNYGYTF

CDR3 length: 14
J gene: TRBJ1-1
clone size: -
V gene: TRBV5-1
D gene: TRBD1
CDR3 DNA: TGCGCCAGCAGCCGGGGACAGGGGCACACTGAAGCTTTCTTT
CDR3 protein: CASSRGQGHTEAFF

CDR3 length: 16
J gene: TRBJ2-2
clone size: -
V gene: TRBV10-3
D gene: TRBD2
CDR3 DNA: TGTGCCATCAGGACGACTAGCGGGGGGGCCATAGGGGAGCTGTTTTTT
CDR3 protein: CAIRTTSGGAIGELFF

CDR3 length: 13
J gene: TRBJ2-5
clone size: -
V gene: TRBV28
D gene: -
CDR3 DNA: TGTGCCAGCAGTTTCCGGACAGAAGAGACCCAGTACTTC
CDR3 protein: CASSFRTEETQYF

CDR3 length: 15
J gene: TRBJ1-5
clone size: -
V gene: TRBV11-2
D gene: -
CDR3 DNA: TGTGCCAGCAGCCAAGAGGGAGGGCCCTATCAGCCCCAGCATTTT
CDR3 protein: CASSQEGGPYQPQHF

CDR3 length: 13
J gene: TRBJ2-7
clone size: -
V gene: TRBV5-1
D gene: TRBD2
CDR3 DNA: TGCGCCAGCAGCTTGGTCCGGGGGGGAGAGCAGTACTTC
CDR3 protein: CASSLVRGGEQYF

CDR3 length: 16
J gene: TRBJ2-5
clone size: -
V gene: TRBV24-1
D gene: TRBD1
CDR3 DNA: TGTGCCACCAGTGCGGGACAGGGGTCGACCCAAGAGACCCAGTACTTC
CDR3 protein: CATSAGQGSTQETQYF

CDR3 length: 15
J gene: TRBJ2-5
clone size: -
V gene: TRBV3-1/TRBV3-2
D gene: -
CDR3 DNA: TGTGCCAGCAGCCAAGATCCTCGCGGGAAAGAGACCCAGTACTTC
CDR3 protein: CASSQDPRGKETQYF

CDR3 length: 17
J gene: TRBJ2-3
clone size: -
V gene: TRBV5-1
D gene: TRBD2
CDR3 DNA: TGCGCCAGCAGCTTGGGTCCGGGCGCGGGGGAAACAGATACGCAGTATTTT
CDR3 protein: CASSLGPGAGETDTQYF

CDR3 length: 19
J gene: TRBJ1-4
clone size: -
V gene: TRBV15
D gene: TRBD1
CDR3 DNA: TGTGCCACCAGCAGAGATTTTGGGACAGATCGCCGAACTAATGAAAAACTGTTTTTT
CDR3 protein: CATSRDFGTDRRTNEKLFF

CDR3 length: 13
J gene: TRBJ1-2
clone size: -
V gene: TRBV29-1
D gene: -
CDR3 DNA: TGCAGCGCTGAACCGACAGAACACTATGGCTACACCTTC
CDR3 protein: CSAEPTEHYGYTF